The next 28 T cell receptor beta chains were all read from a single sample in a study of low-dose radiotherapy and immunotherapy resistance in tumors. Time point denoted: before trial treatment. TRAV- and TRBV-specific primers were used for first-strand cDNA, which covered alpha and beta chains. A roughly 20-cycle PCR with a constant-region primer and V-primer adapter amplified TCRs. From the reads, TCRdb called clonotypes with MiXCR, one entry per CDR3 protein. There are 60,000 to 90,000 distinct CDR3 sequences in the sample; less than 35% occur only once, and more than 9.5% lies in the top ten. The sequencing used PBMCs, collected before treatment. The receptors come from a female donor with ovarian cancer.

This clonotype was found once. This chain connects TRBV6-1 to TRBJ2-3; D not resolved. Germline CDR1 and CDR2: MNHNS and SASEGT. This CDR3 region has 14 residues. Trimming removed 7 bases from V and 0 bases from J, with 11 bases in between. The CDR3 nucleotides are TGTGCCAGCACTAGGAGTACAAGCACAGATACGCAGTATTTT. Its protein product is CASTRSTSTDTQYF.

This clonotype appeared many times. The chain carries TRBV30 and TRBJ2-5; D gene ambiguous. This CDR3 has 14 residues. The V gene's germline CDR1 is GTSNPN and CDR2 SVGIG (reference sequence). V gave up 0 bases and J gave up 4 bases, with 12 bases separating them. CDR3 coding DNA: TGTGCCTGGAGTGTACAACTTAATGGAGAGACCCAGTACTTC. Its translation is CAWSVQLNGETQYF.

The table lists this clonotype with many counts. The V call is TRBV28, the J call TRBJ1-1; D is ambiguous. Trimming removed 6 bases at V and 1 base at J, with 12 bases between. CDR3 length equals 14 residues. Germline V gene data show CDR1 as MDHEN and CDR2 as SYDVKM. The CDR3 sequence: CASREGVSNTEAFF. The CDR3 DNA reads TGTGCCAGCAGAGAGGGTGTTTCGAACACTGAAGCTTTCTTT.

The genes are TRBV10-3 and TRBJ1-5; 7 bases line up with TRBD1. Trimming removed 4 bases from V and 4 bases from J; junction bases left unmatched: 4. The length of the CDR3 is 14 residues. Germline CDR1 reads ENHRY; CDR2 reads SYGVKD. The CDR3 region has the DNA TGTGCCATCAGTGGGCAGGGGGGGAATCAGCCCCAGCATTTT. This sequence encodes CAISGQGGNQPQHF.

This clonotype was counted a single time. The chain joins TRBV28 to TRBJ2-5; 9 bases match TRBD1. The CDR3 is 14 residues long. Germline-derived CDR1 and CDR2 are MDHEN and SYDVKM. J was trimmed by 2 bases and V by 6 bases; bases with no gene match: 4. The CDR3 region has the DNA TGTGCCAGCAGATCGGGACAGGGACAAGAGACCCAGTACTTC. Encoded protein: CASRSGQGQETQYF. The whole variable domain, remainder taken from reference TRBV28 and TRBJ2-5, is DVKVTQSSRYLVKRTGEKVFLECVQDMDHENMFWYRQDPGLGLRLIYFSYDVKMKEKGDIPEGYSVSREKKERFSLILESASTNQTSMYLCASRSGQGQETQYFGPGTRLLVL.

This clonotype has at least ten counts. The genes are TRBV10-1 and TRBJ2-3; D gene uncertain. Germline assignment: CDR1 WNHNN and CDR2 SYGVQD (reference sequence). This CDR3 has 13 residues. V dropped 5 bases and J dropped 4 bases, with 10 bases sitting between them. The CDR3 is CASSKNPADTQYF. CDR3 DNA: TGCGCCAGCAGTAAGAACCCTGCAGATACGCAGTATTTT.

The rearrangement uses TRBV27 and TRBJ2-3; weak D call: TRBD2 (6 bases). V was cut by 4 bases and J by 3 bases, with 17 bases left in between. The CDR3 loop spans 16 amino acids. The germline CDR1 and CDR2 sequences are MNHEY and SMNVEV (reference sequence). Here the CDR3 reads CASSSPGGVTTDTQYF. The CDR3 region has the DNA TGTGCCAGCAGTTCCCCCGGCGGGGTCACAACAGATACGCAGTATTTT.

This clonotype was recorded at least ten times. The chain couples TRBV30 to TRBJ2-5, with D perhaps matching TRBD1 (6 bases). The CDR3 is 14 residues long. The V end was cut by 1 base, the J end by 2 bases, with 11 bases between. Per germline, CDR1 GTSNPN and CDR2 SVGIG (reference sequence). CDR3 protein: CAWSDYRAQETQYF. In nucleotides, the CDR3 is TGTGCCTGGAGTGACTACAGGGCTCAAGAGACCCAGTACTTC. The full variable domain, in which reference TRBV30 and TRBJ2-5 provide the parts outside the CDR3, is SQTIHQWPATLVQPVGSPLSLECTVEGTSNPNLYWYRQAAGRGLQLLFYSVGIGQISSEVPQNLSASRPQDRQFILSSKKLLLSDSGFYLCAWSDYRAQETQYFGPGTRLLVL.

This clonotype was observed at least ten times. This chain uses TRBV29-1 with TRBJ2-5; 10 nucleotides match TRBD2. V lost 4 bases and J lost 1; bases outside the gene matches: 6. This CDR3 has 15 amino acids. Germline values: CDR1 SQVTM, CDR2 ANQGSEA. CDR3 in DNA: TGCAGCGTTGTATCTAGCGGGGGAGTCCAAGAGACCCAGTACTTC. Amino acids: CSVVSSGGVQETQYF.

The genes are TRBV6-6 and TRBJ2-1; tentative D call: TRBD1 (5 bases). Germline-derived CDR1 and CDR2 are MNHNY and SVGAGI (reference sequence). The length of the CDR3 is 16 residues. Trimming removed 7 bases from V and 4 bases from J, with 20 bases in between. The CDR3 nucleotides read TGTGCCAGCACCCTTGGGATAGGGGTCGTTTACAATGAGCAGTTCTTC. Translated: CASTLGIGVVYNEQFF.

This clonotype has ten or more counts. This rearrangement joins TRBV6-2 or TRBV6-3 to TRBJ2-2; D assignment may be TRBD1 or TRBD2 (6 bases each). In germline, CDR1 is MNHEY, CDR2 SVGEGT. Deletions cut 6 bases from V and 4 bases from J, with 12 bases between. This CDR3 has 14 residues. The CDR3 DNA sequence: TGTGCCAGCAGCATAAAGGGGGGCACCGGGGAGCTGTTTTTT. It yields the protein CASSIKGGTGELFF.

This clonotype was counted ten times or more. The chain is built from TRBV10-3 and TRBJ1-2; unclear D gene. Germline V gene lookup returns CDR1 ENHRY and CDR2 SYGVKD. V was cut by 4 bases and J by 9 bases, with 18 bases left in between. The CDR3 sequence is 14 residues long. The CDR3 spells CAISAPRGPMSYTF. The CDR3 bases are TGTGCCATCAGTGCCCCAAGAGGACCTATGAGCTACACCTTC.

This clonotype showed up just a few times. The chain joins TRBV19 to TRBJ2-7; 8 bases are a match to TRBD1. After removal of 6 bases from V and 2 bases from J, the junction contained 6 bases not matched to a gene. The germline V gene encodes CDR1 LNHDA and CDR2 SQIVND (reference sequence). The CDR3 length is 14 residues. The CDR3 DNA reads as TGTGCCAGTAGGTTGGACAGGGTGGCCTACGAGCAGTACTTC. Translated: CASRLDRVAYEQYF.

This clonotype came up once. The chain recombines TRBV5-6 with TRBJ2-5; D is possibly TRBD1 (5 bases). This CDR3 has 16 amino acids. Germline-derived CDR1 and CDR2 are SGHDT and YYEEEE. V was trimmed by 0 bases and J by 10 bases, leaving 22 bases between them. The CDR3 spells CASSLADRTNPSFQYF. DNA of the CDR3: TGTGCCAGCAGCTTGGCCGACAGAACCAACCCAAGCTTCCAGTACTTC. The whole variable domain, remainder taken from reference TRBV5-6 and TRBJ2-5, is DAGVTQSPTHLIKTRGQQVTLRCSPKSGHDTVSWYQQALGQGPQFIFQYYEEEERQRGNFPDRFSGHQFPNYSSELNVNALLLGDSALYLCASSLADRTNPSFQYFGPGTRLLVL.

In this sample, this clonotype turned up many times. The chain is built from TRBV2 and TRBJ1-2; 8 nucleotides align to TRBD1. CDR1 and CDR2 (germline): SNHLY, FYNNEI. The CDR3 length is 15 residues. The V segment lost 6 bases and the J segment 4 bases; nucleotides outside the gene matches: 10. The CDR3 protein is CASRTGQARTYGYTF. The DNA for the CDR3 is TGTGCCAGCAGGACGGGACAGGCCCGGACCTATGGCTACACCTTC.

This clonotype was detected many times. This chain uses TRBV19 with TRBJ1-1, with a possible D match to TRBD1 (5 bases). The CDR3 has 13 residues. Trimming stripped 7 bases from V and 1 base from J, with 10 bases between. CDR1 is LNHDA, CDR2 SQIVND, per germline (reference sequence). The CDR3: CASKKTANTEAFF. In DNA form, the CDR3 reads TGTGCCAGTAAAAAGACAGCGAACACTGAAGCTTTCTTT.

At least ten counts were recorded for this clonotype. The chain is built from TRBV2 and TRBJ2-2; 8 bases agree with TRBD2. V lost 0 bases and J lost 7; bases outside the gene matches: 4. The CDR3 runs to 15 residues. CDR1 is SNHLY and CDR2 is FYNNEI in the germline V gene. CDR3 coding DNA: TGTGCCAGCAGTGAAGCCGGGAGGGTGCACGGGGAGCTGTTTTTT. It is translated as CASSEAGRVHGELFF.

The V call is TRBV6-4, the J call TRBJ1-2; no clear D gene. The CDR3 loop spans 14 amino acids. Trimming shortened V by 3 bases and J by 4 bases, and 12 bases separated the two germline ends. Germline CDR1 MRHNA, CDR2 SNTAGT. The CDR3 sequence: CASSDGNFGYGYTF. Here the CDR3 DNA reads TGTGCCAGCAGTGATGGAAATTTTGGCTATGGCTACACCTTC.

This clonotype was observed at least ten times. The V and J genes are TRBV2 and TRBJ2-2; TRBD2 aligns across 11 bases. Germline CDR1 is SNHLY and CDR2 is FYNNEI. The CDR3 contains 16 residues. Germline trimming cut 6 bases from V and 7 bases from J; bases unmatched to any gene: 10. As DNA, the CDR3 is TGTGCCAGCAGCATGATAGCGGGGGGGCGTAGCGGGGAGCTGTTTTTT. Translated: CASSMIAGGRSGELFF.

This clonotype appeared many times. The CDR3 reads CASSLGDRLGNTIYF. The DNA of the CDR3 is TGTGCCAGCAGCTTAGGCGATCGGCTAGGAAACACCATATATTTT. V usage is TRBV7-9 and J usage is TRBJ1-3; no reliable D call. Germline loops: CDR1 SEHNR, CDR2 FQNEAQ (reference sequence). Trimming took 1 base from V and 4 from J, leaving 11 bases between them. This CDR3 has 15 amino acids.

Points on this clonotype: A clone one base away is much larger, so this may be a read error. The chain's CDR3 is CASSPSGRDGGNEQFF. The CDR3 nucleotides read TGTGCCAGCAGCCCTTCGGGGCGGGATGGAGGGAATGAGCAGTTCTTC. The J gene is TRBJ2-1, the V gene TRBV11-3; D possibly corresponds to TRBD2 (6 bases). Per germline, CDR1 SGHNT and CDR2 YENEEA. The CDR3 runs 16 residues. The V gene lost 5 bases and the J gene lost 7 bases, with 21 bases spanning the gap.

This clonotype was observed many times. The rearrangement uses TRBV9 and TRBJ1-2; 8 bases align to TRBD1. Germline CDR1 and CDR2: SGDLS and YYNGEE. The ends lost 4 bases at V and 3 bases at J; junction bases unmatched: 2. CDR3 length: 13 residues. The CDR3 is CASSTGQDYGYTF. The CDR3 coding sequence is TGTGCCAGCAGCACGGGACAGGACTATGGCTACACCTTC.

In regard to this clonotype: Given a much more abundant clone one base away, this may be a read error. CDR3 sequence (DNA): TGCGACAGCAGCACCAGTCAAACCTACAATGAGCAGTTCTTC. Translation gives CDSSTSQTYNEQFF. The V and J genes are TRBV5-1 and TRBJ2-1; D uncertain. This CDR3 contains 14 residues. The germline gives CDR1 SGHRS, CDR2 YFSETQ.

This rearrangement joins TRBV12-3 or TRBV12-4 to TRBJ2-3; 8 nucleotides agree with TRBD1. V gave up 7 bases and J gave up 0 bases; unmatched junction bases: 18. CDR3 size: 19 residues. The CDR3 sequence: CASNLSRGPGAGSTDTQYF. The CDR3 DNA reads TGTGCCAGCAACTTGAGCAGGGGGCCGGGCGCGGGGAGCACAGATACGCAGTATTTT.

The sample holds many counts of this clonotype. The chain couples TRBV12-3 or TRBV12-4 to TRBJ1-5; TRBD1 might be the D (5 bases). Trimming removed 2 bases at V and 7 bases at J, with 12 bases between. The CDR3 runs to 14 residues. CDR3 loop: CASSLQGWSQPQHF. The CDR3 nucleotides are TGTGCCAGCAGTTTACAGGGCTGGAGCCAGCCCCAGCATTTT.

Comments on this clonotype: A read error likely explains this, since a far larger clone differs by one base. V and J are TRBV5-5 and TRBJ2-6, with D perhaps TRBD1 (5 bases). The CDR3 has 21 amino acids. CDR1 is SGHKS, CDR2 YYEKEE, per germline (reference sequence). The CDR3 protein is CTSSLTRVGTWSESGANVLTF. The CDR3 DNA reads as TGTACCAGCAGCTTAACCAGGGTTGGCACATGGAGCGAATCTGGGGCCAACGTCCTGACTTTC.

CDR3 nucleotides: TGCAGCGTACGTTTTAAGGATGGCTACACCTTC. Translation gives CSVRFKDGYTF. The V call is TRBV29-1, the J call TRBJ1-2, with unresolved D. The ends were cut back, 6 bases at V and 6 bases at J, with 11 bases in the middle. The CDR3 covers 11 residues. Germline values: CDR1 SQVTM, CDR2 ANQGSEA.

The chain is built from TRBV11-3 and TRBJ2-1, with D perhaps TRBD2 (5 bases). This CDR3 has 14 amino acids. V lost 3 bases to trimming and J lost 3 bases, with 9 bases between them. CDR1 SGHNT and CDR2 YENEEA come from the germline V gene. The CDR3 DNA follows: TGTGCCAGCAGCTTGGGGAGAGGCTACAATGAGCAGTTCTTC. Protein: CASSLGRGYNEQFF. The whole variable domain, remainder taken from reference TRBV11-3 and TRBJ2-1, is EAGVVQSPRYKIIEKKQPVAFWCNPISGHNTLYWYLQNLGQGPELLIRYENEEAVDDSQLPKDRFSAERLKGVDSTLKIQPAELGDSAVYLCASSLGRGYNEQFFGPGTRLTVL.